This passage covers 10 T cell receptor beta chains from one sample sequenced in a study of blood T cell repertoires in COVID-19. Libraries were prepared by immunoSEQ multiplex PCR; TCRdb keeps only in-frame clonotypes and omits some of them. Of about 12,000 clones listed, over 60% are singletons. The sequencing input was peripheral blood. The receptor set was obtained from a man in his sixties with COVID-19, enrolled during active disease.

This chain uses TRBV19 with TRBJ2-2; 9 nucleotides match TRBD1. Germline V gives CDR1 LNHDA, CDR2 SQIVND (reference sequence). Trimming took 10 bases from V and 6 from J; bases not matched to a gene: 18. The CDR3 length is 17 residues. The CDR3 DNA follows: TGTGCCACCAAGTGGGGGGGGACAGGGCCCGCCGCCGGGGAGCTGTTTTTT. This encodes CATKWGGTGPAAGELFF.

This clone is termed medium-sized. This chain joins TRBV9 and TRBJ2-3; no clear D. Germline V gene lookup returns CDR1 SGDLS and CDR2 YYNGEE. CDR3 size: 15 residues. V dropped 0 bases and J dropped 0 bases, with 8 bases sitting between them. The CDR3 nucleotides are TGTGCCAGCAGCGTAGAGACATTTAGCACAGATACGCAGTATTTT. This translates into CASSVETFSTDTQYF.

This chain connects TRBV5-1 to TRBJ1-3; D ambiguous. Germline CDR1 reads SGHRS; CDR2 reads YFSETQ. V was cut by 3 bases and J by 0 bases, with 7 bases left in between. The CDR3 is 14 amino acids. CDR3 in DNA: TGCGCCAGCAGCTCCGCCGGCTCTGGAAACACCATATATTTT. Translating it yields CASSSAGSGNTIYF.

This chain links TRBV19 with TRBJ1-2; TRBD1 matches 8 bases. Trimming cost V 3 bases and J 4 bases; bases outside gene matches: 7. CDR1 is LNHDA and CDR2 is SQIVND in the germline V gene (reference sequence). The CDR3 sequence is 15 residues long. CDR3 region: CASSIDRDRTYGYTF. CDR3 sequence (DNA): TGTGCCAGTAGTATCGATCGGGACAGGACCTATGGCTACACCTTC.

The chain links TRBV14 to TRBJ2-1; the D is unclear. V was trimmed by 1 base and J by 0 bases, leaving 4 bases between them. Germline V gene lookup returns CDR1 SGHDN and CDR2 FVKESK. This CDR3 comprises 14 residues. Here the CDR3 DNA reads TGTGCCAGCAGCCAAGCTAGCTCCTACAATGAGCAGTTCTTC. This encodes CASSQASSYNEQFF.

V usage is TRBV6-5 and J usage is TRBJ1-2; D not resolved. Germline CDR1 and CDR2: MNHEY and SVGAGI. The CDR3 runs 15 residues. V was shortened by 6 bases and J by 4 bases, with 18 bases between the two germline ends. The CDR3 spells CASSTSGALGYGYTF. The CDR3 nucleotides are TGTGCCAGCAGCACCTCGGGAGCTCTCGGCTATGGCTACACCTTC.

The rearrangement links TRBV29-1 to TRBJ1-4; D gene uncertain. The V gene's germline CDR1 is SQVTM and CDR2 ANQGSEA. V was clipped by 3 bases and J by 3 bases, with 8 bases between them. The CDR3 consists of 13 residues. The CDR3 sequence: CSVEQTANEKLFF. The CDR3 DNA reads TGCAGCGTTGAGCAGACTGCTAATGAAAAACTGTTTTTT. Using reference TRBV29-1 and TRBJ1-4 for the parts outside the CDR3, the full variable domain is SAVISQKPSRDICQRGTSLTIQCQVDSQVTMMFWYRQQPGQSLTLIATANQGSEATYESGFVIDKFPISRPNLTFSTLTVSNMSPEDSSIYLCSVEQTANEKLFFGSGTQLSVL.

V and J are TRBV10-3 and TRBJ2-7; D is unclear. This CDR3 spans 13 amino acids. The ends were cut back, 7 bases at V and 0 bases at J, with 10 bases in the middle. Germline CDR1 is ENHRY and CDR2 is SYGVKD. CDR3 DNA: TGTGCCATCAAGAGTCCCCTCTCCTACGAGCAGTACTTC. Translating it yields CAIKSPLSYEQYF.

V is TRBV16 and J is TRBJ2-7; TRBD2 might be the D (6 bases). This CDR3 has 14 residues. The V gene lost 4 bases and the J gene lost 7 bases, with 17 bases spanning the gap. Germline V lookup: CDR1 KGHSY, CDR2 FQNENV. The CDR3: CASSPKAGHMEQYF. CDR3 nucleotide sequence: TGTGCCAGCAGCCCCAAAGCGGGCCACATGGAGCAGTACTTC.

This clone has only a few counts. This chain uses TRBV4-3 with TRBJ1-4; D is ambiguous. CDR1 LGHNA and CDR2 YSLEER come from the germline V gene. This CDR3 is built from 15 residues. Trimming removed 4 bases at V and 4 bases at J, with 13 bases between. Here the CDR3 reads CASSPELYDNEKLFF. In nucleotides, the CDR3 is TGCGCCAGCAGCCCCGAGTTGTATGATAATGAAAAACTGTTTTTT.